What follows describes a single T cell receptor (beta chain). With V trimmed by 5 bases and J by 4 bases, 6 bases remained unmatched. This CDR3 spans 14 amino acids. Germline CDR1 reads SNHLY; CDR2 reads FYNNEI. These data are taken from a study of blood T cell repertoires in COVID-19. Study overall: Both acute and convalescent COVID-19 samples were obtained from the United States, Italy and Spain. The cDNA or gDNA used as material had been derived from T cells, B-cell-depleted T cells, or PBMCs.

In the study's own analysis: Reference gene primers were amplified, and this amplification served to estimate nucleated cell counts. Sequencing used immunoSEQ multiplex PCR; TCRdb keeps in-frame clones, though not all of them. V, J and clone size derive from that table, while D and trimming were established from the DNA sequence. The sample carries about 140,000 clones, around nine tenths recorded once. Sequenced input: peripheral blood. The chain joins TRBV2 to TRBJ1-1; 8 positions match TRBD1. The clonotype comes from a human donor in a cohort sampled during active COVID-19. CDR3 in DNA: TGTGCCAGCAGTTCAGGGGGCGTGGGCACTGAAGCTTTCTTT. As protein: CASSSGGVGTEAFF.